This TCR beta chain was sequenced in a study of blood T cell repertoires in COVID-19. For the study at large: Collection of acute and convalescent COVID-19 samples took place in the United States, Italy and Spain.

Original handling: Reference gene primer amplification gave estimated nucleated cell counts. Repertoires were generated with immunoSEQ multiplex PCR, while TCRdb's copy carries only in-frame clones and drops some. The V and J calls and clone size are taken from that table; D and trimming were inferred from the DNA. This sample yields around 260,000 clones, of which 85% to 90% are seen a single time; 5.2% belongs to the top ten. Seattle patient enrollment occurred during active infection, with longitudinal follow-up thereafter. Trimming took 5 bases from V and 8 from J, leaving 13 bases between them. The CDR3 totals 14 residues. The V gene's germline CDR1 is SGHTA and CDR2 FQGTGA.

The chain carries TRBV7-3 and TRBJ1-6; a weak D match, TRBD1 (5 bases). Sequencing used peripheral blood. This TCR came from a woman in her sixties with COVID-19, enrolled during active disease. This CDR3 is CASSVGGRDSPLHF. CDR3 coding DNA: TGTGCCAGCAGCGTTGGGGGGAGGGATTCACCCCTCCACTTT.